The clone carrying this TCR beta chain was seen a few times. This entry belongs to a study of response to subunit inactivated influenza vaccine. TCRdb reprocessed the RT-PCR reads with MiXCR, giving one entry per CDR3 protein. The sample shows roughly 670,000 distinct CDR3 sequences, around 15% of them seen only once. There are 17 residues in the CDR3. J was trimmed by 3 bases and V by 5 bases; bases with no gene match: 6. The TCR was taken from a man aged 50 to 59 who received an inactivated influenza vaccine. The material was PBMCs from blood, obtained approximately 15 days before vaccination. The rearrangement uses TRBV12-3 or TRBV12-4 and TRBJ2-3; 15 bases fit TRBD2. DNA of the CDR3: TGTGCCAGCAGTATCCGGACTAGCGGGAGGGGTACAGATACGCAGTATTTT. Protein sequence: CASSIRTSGRGTDTQYF.